Shown below are 28 T cell receptor beta chains from a single sample sequenced in a study of cytomegalovirus exposure and HLA in healthy donors. With 60 Vbeta and 13 Jbeta primers, the PCR was carried out. Some clones are missing from TCRdb's copy, which holds only in-frame ones; the method was immunoSEQ multiplex PCR. Among about 160,000 clones listed, 75% to 85% were seen once. What was sequenced was PBMCs. These receptors came from a woman aged 18-29 years in good health and CMV-seronegative.

The rearrangement uses TRBV7-9 and TRBJ1-2, with D unresolved. The germline V and J ends were trimmed by 0 bases and 3 bases, with 11 bases remaining between them. Germline V CDR1 and CDR2: SEHNR, FQNEAQ (reference sequence). This CDR3 is built from 15 residues. CDR3 sequence (DNA): TGTGCCAGCAGCTTAGCCGCGGGAGGAGACTATGGCTACACCTTC. Translating it yields CASSLAAGGDYGYTF.

The chain is built from TRBV19 and TRBJ1-5; 12 bases fit TRBD1. The CDR3 is 15 amino acids. Trimming cost V 3 bases and J 11 bases; bases outside gene matches: 8. Germline-derived CDR1 and CDR2 are LNHDA and SQIVND (reference sequence). The CDR3 loop is CASSMGQGAIRTQHF. The CDR3 DNA sequence: TGTGCCAGTAGTATGGGACAGGGGGCTATCAGGACCCAGCATTTT.

This clone has only one observation. The V and J genes are TRBV7-3 and TRBJ2-7; 7 bases fit TRBD1. Germline lookup yields CDR1 SGHTA and CDR2 FQGTGA. This CDR3 contains 15 residues. The trim removed 4 bases at V and 6 bases at J, leaving 12 bases unmatched. CDR3 region: CASSSTGTEPLEQYF. CDR3 DNA sequence: TGTGCCAGCAGCTCTACCGGGACAGAACCCCTCGAGCAGTACTTC.

This clone was seen more than once but under ten times. The chain uses TRBV19 and TRBJ1-6; 9 bases map to TRBD1. Per the germline V gene, CDR1 is LNHDA and CDR2 is SQIVND (reference sequence). V lost 10 bases to trimming and J lost 5 bases; unmatched junction nucleotides: 3. CDR3 length equals 13 residues. CDR3: CATRDRDNSPLHF. CDR3 DNA sequence: TGTGCCACCCGGGACAGGGATAATTCACCCCTCCACTTT.

V usage is TRBV4-2 and J usage is TRBJ2-1; 9 bases are a match to TRBD2. Germline trimming cut 0 bases from V and 5 bases from J; bases unmatched to any gene: 5. This CDR3 is built from 16 residues. Germline loops: CDR1 LGHNA, CDR2 YNFKEQ. The CDR3 loop is CASSQDPSGTNNEQFF. The DNA for the CDR3 is TGTGCCAGCAGCCAAGACCCTAGCGGGACAAACAATGAGCAGTTCTTC.

In this sample, this clone turned up once. The chain combines TRBV27 with TRBJ1-2, with D hard to call. The CDR3 has 13 amino acids. Germline V lookup: CDR1 MNHEY, CDR2 SMNVEV (reference sequence). V shed 3 bases and J shed 2 bases, with 7 bases lying between them. This CDR3 is CASSFRGNYGYTF. The CDR3 DNA follows: TGTGCCAGCAGTTTCCGCGGGAACTATGGCTACACCTTC.

V usage is TRBV5-4 and J usage is TRBJ2-3; D is uncertain. Germline V gene lookup returns CDR1 SGHNT and CDR2 YYREEE (reference sequence). This CDR3 region has 12 residues. V shed 2 bases and J shed 6 bases, with 7 bases lying between them. As DNA, the CDR3 is TGTGCCAGCAGCTTTTTCAGGGATACGCAGTATTTT. It yields the protein CASSFFRDTQYF.

The sample holds a few counts of this clone. For the CDR3, the DNA is TGTGCCAGCAGTACCCTCTTACTAGCGGGATCGACTGAGCAGTTCTTC. Its protein is CASSTLLLAGSTEQFF. This chain joins TRBV28 and TRBJ2-1, with 10 positions matching TRBD2. From germline, CDR1 is MDHEN and CDR2 SYDVKM. After removal of 5 bases from V and 9 bases from J, the junction contained 13 bases not matched to a gene. The CDR3 totals 16 residues.

This clone has only a few counts. CDR3 nucleotides: TGTGCCAGCAGTGAACAGGTCCTCTCCTACGAGCAGTACTTC. Residues: CASSEQVLSYEQYF. The chain is built from TRBV6-1 and TRBJ2-7; D remains ambiguous. The V end lost 2 bases, the J end lost 0 bases, and 8 bases lay between the germline ends. Germline V CDR1 and CDR2: MNHNS, SASEGT. This CDR3 has 14 amino acids.

The chain has TRBV27 and TRBJ1-5; D gene uncertain. The CDR3 length is 15 residues. V shed 0 bases and J shed 4 bases, with 10 bases lying between them. Germline V gene lookup returns CDR1 MNHEY and CDR2 SMNVEV (reference sequence). In DNA form, the CDR3 reads TGTGCCAGCAGTTTATCTGGAGTCACAAATCAGCCCCAGCATTTT. Translation gives CASSLSGVTNQPQHF.

This clone was recorded a few times. The gene calls are TRBV4-1 and TRBJ2-3; 13 positions match TRBD2. Germline V gene lookup returns CDR1 MGHRA and CDR2 YSYEKL. CDR3 length: 19 amino acids. J was trimmed by 4 bases and V by 0 bases; bases with no gene match: 10. Here the CDR3 reads CASSQDLGLAGSAADTQYF. The CDR3 DNA reads TGCGCCAGCAGCCAAGATTTGGGACTAGCGGGATCAGCAGCAGATACGCAGTATTTT.

This clone occurred a few times. A much larger clone differs by one base, so this may be a read error. The J gene is TRBJ1-1, the V gene TRBV6-1, with 7 bases that match TRBD1. V gave up 5 bases and J gave up 1 base; unmatched junction bases: 1. CDR1 and CDR2 from the germline V gene are MNHNS and SASEGT. The CDR3 is made up of 13 amino acids. DNA of the CDR3: TGTGCCAGCAGTCGACAGGGGAACACTGAAGCTTTCTTT. Translated, it gives CASSRQGNTEAFF.

About this clone: A read error may produce the germline difference seen at one junction end. This chain links TRBV6-1 with TRBJ1-5; tentatively, D is TRBD1 (5 bases). Germline loops: CDR1 MNHNS, CDR2 SASEGT. This CDR3 region has 13 residues. This chain's CDR3 is CALGGPSNQPQHF. In DNA, the CDR3 is TGCGCTCTGGGGGGACCAAGCAATCAGCCCCAGCATTTT.

This chain joins TRBV5-4 and TRBJ1-1; perhaps TRBD1 as D (6 bases). CDR3 length: 13 amino acids. Germline CDR1 SGHNT, CDR2 YYREEE (reference sequence). V was cut by 4 bases and J by 7 bases, with 14 bases left in between. The CDR3 here is CASSPRGGNEAFF. The CDR3 region has the DNA TGTGCCAGCAGCCCCCGGGGGGGCAATGAAGCTTTCTTT.

The J gene is TRBJ2-7, the V gene TRBV2, with D possibly TRBD1 on 5 matching bases. This CDR3 comprises 14 residues. V lost 1 base and J lost 4, with 11 bases in between. CDR1 SNHLY and CDR2 FYNNEI come from the germline V gene. This CDR3 reads CASSEGGGVYEQYF. The CDR3 DNA reads as TGTGCCAGCAGTGAAGGGGGCGGCGTGTACGAGCAGTACTTC.

V gene TRBV2 combines with J gene TRBJ1-2; D possibly corresponds to TRBD1 (6 bases). CDR1 SNHLY and CDR2 FYNNEI come from the germline V gene. The CDR3 contains 15 residues. The V end lost 5 bases, the J end lost 4 bases, and 17 bases lay between the germline ends. The CDR3 nucleotides are TGTGCCAGCAGTTCCCGGGGGGGCCTGGGCTATGGCTACACCTTC. Protein product: CASSSRGGLGYGYTF.

With respect to this clone: A junction end diverges from the germline sequence, so it may reflect a read error. V gene TRBV7-9 combines with J gene TRBJ1-1; D is possibly TRBD1 (5 bases). This CDR3 comprises 13 residues. Germline loops: CDR1 SEHNR, CDR2 FQNEAQ (reference sequence). The CDR3 region is CSSSLGEVREAFF. The DNA of the CDR3 is TGTTCCAGCAGCCTAGGGGAGGTCCGTGAAGCTTTCTTT.

V and J are TRBV9 and TRBJ2-1; D might be TRBD2 (6 bases). Trimming took 1 base from V and 10 from J, leaving 12 bases between them. CDR3 length equals 13 residues. Germline loops: CDR1 SGDLS, CDR2 YYNGEE. CDR3 loop: CASSVKTGVEQFF. In nucleotides, the CDR3 is TGTGCCAGCAGCGTAAAAACGGGAGTGGAGCAGTTCTTC.

As for this clone: The junction shows a germline mismatch at one end, possibly a read error. V usage is TRBV6-1 and J usage is TRBJ1-1, with 10 positions matching TRBD1. Germline CDR1 and CDR2: MNHNS and SASEGT. The CDR3 has 15 amino acids. The CDR3 here is CASREGTGDNTEAFF. The CDR3 bases are TGTGCCAGCAGAGAAGGGACAGGGGATAACACTGAAGCTTTCTTT.

As for this clone: Compared with germline, one end of the junction differs, possibly owing to a read error. The J gene is TRBJ2-5, the V gene TRBV7-9, with 11 bases lining up with TRBD2. Germline CDR1 and CDR2: SEHNR and FQNEAQ (reference sequence). The CDR3 contains 15 residues. The CDR3 DNA is TGTTCCAGCAGCCCACTAGCGGGAGTGGGAGAGACCCAGTACTTC. It translates to CSSSPLAGVGETQYF. The whole variable domain, filled in from reference TRBV7-9 and TRBJ2-5, reads DTGVSQNPRHKITKRGQNVTFRCDPISEHNRLYWYRQTLGQGPEFLTYFQNEAQLEKSRLLSDRFSAERPKGSFSTLEIQRTEQGDSAMYLCSSSPLAGVGETQYFGPGTRLLVL.

This chain connects TRBV10-3 to TRBJ1-4; TRBD1 aligns across 7 bases. CDR1 and CDR2 from the germline V gene are ENHRY and SYGVKD. J was trimmed by 3 bases and V by 6 bases; bases with no gene match: 1. This CDR3 is 13 amino acids long. In DNA form, the CDR3 reads TGTGCCATCAGCAGGGGGTCTAATGAAAAACTGTTTTTT. As protein: CAISRGSNEKLFF.

A few counts support this clone. J is TRBJ1-5 and V is TRBV2; 10 bases are shared with TRBD1. Germline CDR1 and CDR2: SNHLY and FYNNEI. The CDR3 extends over 15 amino acids. Trimming at V came to 5 bases and at J to 2 bases, leaving 3 bases not matched to a gene. The CDR3: CASSRQGAGNQPQHF. The CDR3 region has the DNA TGTGCCAGCAGTAGACAGGGGGCCGGCAATCAGCCCCAGCATTTT.

V usage is TRBV10-2 and J usage is TRBJ1-1; a weak D match, TRBD1 (6 bases). Germline V lookup: CDR1 WSHSY, CDR2 SAAADI. V lost 5 bases and J 0 bases, leaving 13 bases between the germline ends. The CDR3 loop spans 15 amino acids. The CDR3 nucleotides are TGCGCCAGCAGTCCCTGGACAGTAATGAACACTGAAGCTTTCTTT. Residues: CASSPWTVMNTEAFF.

The gene calls are TRBV6-5 and TRBJ2-5; 14 bases align to TRBD2. The CDR3 has 15 residues. Germline V gene data show CDR1 as MNHEY and CDR2 as SVGAGI. V gave up 6 bases and J gave up 3 bases; unmatched junction bases: 3. Here the CDR3 reads CASSRLAGGKETQYF. The CDR3 bases are TGTGCCAGCAGCCGACTAGCGGGAGGGAAAGAGACCCAGTACTTC.

This clone has only one observation. The V call is TRBV2, the J call TRBJ1-2; TRBD1 aligns across 9 bases. The CDR3 contains 16 residues. V lost 5 bases to trimming and J lost 8 bases; unmatched junction nucleotides: 15. Germline CDR1 and CDR2: SNHLY and FYNNEI. The CDR3 sequence is CASSPRGQGVSRGYTF. The CDR3 DNA reads as TGTGCCAGCAGTCCCCGGGGACAGGGAGTTTCGCGGGGCTACACCTTC.

V gene TRBV5-1 combines with J gene TRBJ1-2, with D possibly TRBD1 on 5 matching bases. The germline CDR1 and CDR2 sequences are SGHRS and YFSETQ. This CDR3 contains 17 residues. V lost 0 bases and J lost 4, with 19 bases in between. The CDR3 DNA is TGCGCCAGCAGCTTGGAAGGTGGGGGGTCCCCCTTCTATGGCTACACCTTC. Translation: CASSLEGGGSPFYGYTF.

This clone was detected a few times. The chain combines TRBV6-1 with TRBJ2-7; D is ambiguous. Trimming cost V 1 base and J 2 bases, with 6 bases left between them. The CDR3 consists of 13 residues. In germline, CDR1 is MNHNS, CDR2 SASEGT. The CDR3 bases are TGTGCCAGCAGTGAAGGGTCAGCCTACGAGCAGTACTTC. This codes for CASSEGSAYEQYF.

CDR3 loop: CASPGTGAFNGYTF. The CDR3 region has the DNA TGTGCCAGCCCCGGGACAGGGGCATTTAATGGCTACACCTTC. V usage is TRBV2 and J usage is TRBJ1-2, with 10 bases fitting TRBD1. V dropped 8 bases and J dropped 6; count of bases not matched to a gene: 9. Looked up from germline, CDR1 is SNHLY and CDR2 is FYNNEI. The CDR3 length is 14 residues.